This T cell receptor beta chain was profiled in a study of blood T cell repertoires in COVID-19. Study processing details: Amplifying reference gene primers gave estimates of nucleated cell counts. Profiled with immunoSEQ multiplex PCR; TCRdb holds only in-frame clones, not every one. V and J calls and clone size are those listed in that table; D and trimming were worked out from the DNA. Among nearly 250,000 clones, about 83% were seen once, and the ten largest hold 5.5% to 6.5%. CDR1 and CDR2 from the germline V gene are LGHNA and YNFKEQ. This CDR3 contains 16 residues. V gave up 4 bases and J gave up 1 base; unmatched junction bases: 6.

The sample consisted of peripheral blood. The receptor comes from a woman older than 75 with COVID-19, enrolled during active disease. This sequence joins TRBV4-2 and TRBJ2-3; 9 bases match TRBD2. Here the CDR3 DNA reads TGTGCCAGCAGCCCGATTATAGCGGGGGGCACAGATACGCAGTATTTT. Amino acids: CASSPIIAGGTDTQYF.